These T cell receptor beta chains were read from a single sample in a study of blood T cell repertoires in COVID-19. The table came from immunoSEQ multiplex PCR; TCRdb's copy has only in-frame clones and leaves some out. The repertoire holds tens of thousands of clones, around four fifths seen once, with 12% in the top ten. The specimen was peripheral blood. All receptors come from a woman aged 70-85 years with active or convalescent COVID-19. Each CDR3 is given with its conserved first and last residue. The order of the fields is V gene, D gene, J gene, clone size, CDR3 DNA, CDR3 protein. D genes are given only for firm matches. Size values are once, few and many counts, or a class for expanded clones, and some rows have none.

v_call: TRBV12-3/TRBV12-4
d_call: NA
j_call: TRBJ1-1
clone_size: NA
cdr3_nt: TGTGCCAGCAGATACAGCAAGAACACTGAAGCTTTCTTT
cdr3_aa: CASRYSKNTEAFF

v_call: TRBV11-2
d_call: NA
j_call: TRBJ2-7
clone_size: NA
cdr3_nt: TGTGCCAGCAGCTCATATCAGGCTACCTACGAGCAGTACTTC
cdr3_aa: CASSSYQATYEQYF

v_call: TRBV4-1
d_call: NA
j_call: TRBJ1-2
clone_size: NA
cdr3_nt: TGCGCCAGCAGCCTTGGACTTATGACCAACTATGGCTACACCTTC
cdr3_aa: CASSLGLMTNYGYTF

v_call: TRBV5-1
d_call: NA
j_call: TRBJ1-3
clone_size: NA
cdr3_nt: TGCGCCAGCAGCCAGGGACAATCGCTCTCTGGAAACACCATATATTTT
cdr3_aa: CASSQGQSLSGNTIYF

v_call: TRBV7-2
d_call: NA
j_call: TRBJ2-5
clone_size: once
cdr3_nt: TGTGCCAGCAGCTCCCGACCGACTAGCCAGGGGTCAGAGACCCAGTACTTC
cdr3_aa: CASSSRPTSQGSETQYF

v_call: TRBV3-1/TRBV3-2
d_call: NA
j_call: TRBJ1-4
clone_size: NA
cdr3_nt: TGTGCCAGCAGCCAAGTGGGGGGGGATGAAAAACTGTTTTTT
cdr3_aa: CASSQVGGDEKLFF

v_call: TRBV19
d_call: TRBD1
j_call: TRBJ2-7
clone_size: NA
cdr3_nt: TGTGCCAGTAGCTTGGGGACAGGGCTGGGCGAGCAGTACTTC
cdr3_aa: CASSLGTGLGEQYF

v_call: TRBV18
d_call: TRBD1
j_call: TRBJ1-4
clone_size: NA
cdr3_nt: TGTGCCAGCTCACCCGCGTATCGGGGGGGGGCAGGGGGTATTAATAGAACTAATGAAAAACTGTTTTTT
cdr3_aa: CASSPAYRGGAGGINRTNEKLFF

v_call: TRBV7-8
d_call: NA
j_call: TRBJ1-2
clone_size: NA
cdr3_nt: TGTGCCAGCAGCTTAGGGGGACTAGAATCTGGCTACACCTTC
cdr3_aa: CASSLGGLESGYTF

v_call: TRBV15
d_call: TRBD2
j_call: TRBJ2-3
clone_size: NA
cdr3_nt: TGTGCCACCAGCAGAGGGGCTAGCGGGATTGTAGCGGATACGCAGTATTTT
cdr3_aa: CATSRGASGIVADTQYF

v_call: TRBV19
d_call: NA
j_call: TRBJ1-3
clone_size: NA
cdr3_nt: TGTGCCAGTACCACATCCTTTCTTACCTCTGGAAACACCATATATTTT
cdr3_aa: CASTTSFLTSGNTIYF

v_call: TRBV10-1
d_call: NA
j_call: TRBJ2-5
clone_size: few
cdr3_nt: TGCGCCAGCAGTAAGGGAGGCGCCGGGCGGGAGACCCAGTACTTC
cdr3_aa: CASSKGGAGRETQYF

v_call: TRBV19
d_call: NA
j_call: TRBJ1-5
clone_size: NA
cdr3_nt: TGTGCCAGTAGTATATCAGGGCATAGCAATCAGCCCCAGCATTTT
cdr3_aa: CASSISGHSNQPQHF

v_call: TRBV19
d_call: TRBD1
j_call: TRBJ1-3
clone_size: NA
cdr3_nt: TGTGCCAGCCACCGACAGGGAAGGACTGGAAACACCATATATTTT
cdr3_aa: CASHRQGRTGNTIYF

v_call: TRBV4-3
d_call: TRBD1
j_call: TRBJ2-7
clone_size: NA
cdr3_nt: TGCGCCAGCAGCCAAGGGACCGGGACAGGGGGAAGCGAGCAGTACTTC
cdr3_aa: CASSQGTGTGGSEQYF

v_call: TRBV18
d_call: NA
j_call: TRBJ1-1
clone_size: few
cdr3_nt: TGTGCCAGCTCACCGGATCAGGAGAACACTGAAGCTTTCTTT
cdr3_aa: CASSPDQENTEAFF

v_call: TRBV9
d_call: TRBD1
j_call: TRBJ1-2
clone_size: NA
cdr3_nt: TGTGCCAGCAGCGTCGGACAGGGCCGTGGCTACACCTTC
cdr3_aa: CASSVGQGRGYTF

v_call: TRBV6-1
d_call: NA
j_call: TRBJ1-4
clone_size: NA
cdr3_nt: TGTGCCAGCAGTGACCGGGACTGGGATGAAAAACTGTTTTTT
cdr3_aa: CASSDRDWDEKLFF

v_call: TRBV5-4
d_call: NA
j_call: TRBJ2-1
clone_size: NA
cdr3_nt: TGTGCCAGCAGCCCCAAGGGAGGGGGAGGTTTTTACAATGAGCAGTTCTTC
cdr3_aa: CASSPKGGGGFYNEQFF

v_call: TRBV7-8
d_call: NA
j_call: TRBJ1-3
clone_size: NA
cdr3_nt: TGTGCCAGCAGCTCCAAACAGGTCGCGTTTGGAAACACCATATATTTT
cdr3_aa: CASSSKQVAFGNTIYF

v_call: TRBV5-4
d_call: NA
j_call: TRBJ2-2
clone_size: NA
cdr3_nt: TGTGCCAGCAGCCCGCGGCAGGGGTGGGCCACCGGGGAGCTGTTTTTT
cdr3_aa: CASSPRQGWATGELFF

v_call: TRBV7-2
d_call: TRBD2
j_call: TRBJ2-5
clone_size: NA
cdr3_nt: TGTGCCAGCAGCTTAGCGCGGGGGGGCCGGAACCAAGAGACCCAGTACTTC
cdr3_aa: CASSLARGGRNQETQYF